The clone carrying this T cell receptor (beta chain) turned up a few times. The antigen remains unidentified. It was with 60 Vbeta and 13 Jbeta primers that the PCR ran. Assay used: immunoSEQ multiplex PCR; TCRdb lists only in-frame clones, some missing. The data hold about 200,000 clones, with more than 65% observed a single time. Trimming stripped 7 bases from V and 1 base from J, with 9 bases between. The CDR3 has 13 amino acids. Germline V CDR1 and CDR2: LNHDA, SQIVND (reference sequence). This specimen belongs to a study of cytomegalovirus exposure and HLA in healthy donors. Study results and caveats: The records held CMV serostatus as the only immune exposure information.

What was sequenced was PBMCs. This receptor was identified in a man aged 45 to 65 in good health and CMV-seronegative. The chain recombines TRBV19 with TRBJ2-3; D is possibly TRBD1 (6 bases). The CDR3, as DNA: TGTGCCAGTACCCGACAGGGCACAGATACGCAGTATTTT. Protein sequence: CASTRQGTDTQYF.